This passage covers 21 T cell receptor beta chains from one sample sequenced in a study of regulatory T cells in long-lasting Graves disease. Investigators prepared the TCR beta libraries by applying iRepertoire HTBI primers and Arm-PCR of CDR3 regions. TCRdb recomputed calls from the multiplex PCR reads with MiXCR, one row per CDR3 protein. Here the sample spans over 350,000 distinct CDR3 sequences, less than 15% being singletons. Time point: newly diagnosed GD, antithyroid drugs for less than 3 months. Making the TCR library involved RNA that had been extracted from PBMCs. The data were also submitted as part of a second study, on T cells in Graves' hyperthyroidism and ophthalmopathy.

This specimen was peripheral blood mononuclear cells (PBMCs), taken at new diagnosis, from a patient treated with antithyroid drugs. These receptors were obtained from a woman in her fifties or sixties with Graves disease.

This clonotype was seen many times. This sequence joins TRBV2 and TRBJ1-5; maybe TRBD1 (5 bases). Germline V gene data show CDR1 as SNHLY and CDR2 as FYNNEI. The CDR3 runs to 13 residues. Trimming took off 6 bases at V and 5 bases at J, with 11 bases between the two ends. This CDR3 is CASSADSHQPQHF. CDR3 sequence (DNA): TGTGCCAGCAGCGCCGACAGTCATCAGCCCCAGCATTTT.

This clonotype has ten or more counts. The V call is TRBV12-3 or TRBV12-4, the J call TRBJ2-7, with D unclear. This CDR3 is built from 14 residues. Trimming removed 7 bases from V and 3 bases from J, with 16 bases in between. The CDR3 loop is CASTIHGPIYEQYF. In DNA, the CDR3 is TGTGCCAGCACTATCCACGGACCTATCTACGAGCAGTACTTC.

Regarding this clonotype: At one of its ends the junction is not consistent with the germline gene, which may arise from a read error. The CDR3 is CASSTWTIQDTSGNTIYF. CDR3 DNA: TGTGCCAGCAGCACCTGGACCATTCAGGATACCTCTGGAAACACCATATATTTT. V and J are TRBV5-1 and TRBJ1-3, with D unresolved. The CDR3 contains 18 residues. CDR1 is SGHRS, CDR2 YFSETQ, per germline.

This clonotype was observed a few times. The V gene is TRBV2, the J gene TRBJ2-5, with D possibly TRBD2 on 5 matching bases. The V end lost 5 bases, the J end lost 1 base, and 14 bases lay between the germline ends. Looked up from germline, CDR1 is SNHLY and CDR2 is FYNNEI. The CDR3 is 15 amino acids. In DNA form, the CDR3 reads TGTGCCAGCAGTCCGAGGGAGTTTGGCCAAGAGACCCAGTACTTC. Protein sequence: CASSPREFGQETQYF.

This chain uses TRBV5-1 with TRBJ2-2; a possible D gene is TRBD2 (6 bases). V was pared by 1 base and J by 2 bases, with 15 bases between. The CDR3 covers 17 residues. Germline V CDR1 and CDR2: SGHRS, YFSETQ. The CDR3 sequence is CASSLPSGVPNTGELFF. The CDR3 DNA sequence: TGCGCCAGCAGCTTGCCCTCGGGGGTCCCCAACACCGGGGAGCTGTTTTTT.

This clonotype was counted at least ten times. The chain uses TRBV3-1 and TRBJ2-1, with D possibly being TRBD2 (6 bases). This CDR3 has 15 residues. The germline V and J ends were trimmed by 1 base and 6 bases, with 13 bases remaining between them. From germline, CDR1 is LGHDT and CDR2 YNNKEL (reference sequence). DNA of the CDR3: TGTGCCAGCAGCCAAGCGGGGAGAGCGGGCAATGAGCAGTTCTTC. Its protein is CASSQAGRAGNEQFF.

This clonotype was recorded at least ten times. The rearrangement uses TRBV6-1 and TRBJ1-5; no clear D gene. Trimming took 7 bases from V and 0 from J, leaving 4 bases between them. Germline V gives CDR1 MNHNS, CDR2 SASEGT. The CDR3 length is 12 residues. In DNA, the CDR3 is TGTGCCAGCAAGGATAGCAATCAGCCCCAGCATTTT. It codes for CASKDSNQPQHF.

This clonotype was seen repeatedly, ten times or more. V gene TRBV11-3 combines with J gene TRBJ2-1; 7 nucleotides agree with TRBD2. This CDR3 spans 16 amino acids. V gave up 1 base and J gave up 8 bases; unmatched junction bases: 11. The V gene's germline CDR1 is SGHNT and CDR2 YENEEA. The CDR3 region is CASSLGIGGGRDEQFF. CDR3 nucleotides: TGTGCCAGCAGCTTAGGCATCGGGGGAGGGCGAGATGAGCAGTTCTTC.

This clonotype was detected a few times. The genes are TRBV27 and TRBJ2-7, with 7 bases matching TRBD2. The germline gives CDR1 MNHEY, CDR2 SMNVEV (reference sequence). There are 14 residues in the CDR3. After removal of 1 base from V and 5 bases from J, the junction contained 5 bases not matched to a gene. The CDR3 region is CASSLYGSGDEQYF. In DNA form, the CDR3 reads TGTGCCAGCAGTTTATACGGGAGCGGGGACGAGCAGTACTTC.

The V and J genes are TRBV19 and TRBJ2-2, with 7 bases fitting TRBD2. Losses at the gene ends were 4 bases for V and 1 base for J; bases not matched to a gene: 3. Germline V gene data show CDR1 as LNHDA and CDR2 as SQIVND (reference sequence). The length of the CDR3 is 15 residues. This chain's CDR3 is CASSTSGWNTGELFF. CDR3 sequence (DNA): TGTGCCAGTAGTACTAGCGGTTGGAACACCGGGGAGCTGTTTTTT. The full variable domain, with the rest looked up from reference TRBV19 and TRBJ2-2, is DGGITQSPKYLFRKEGQNVTLSCEQNLNHDAMYWYRQDPGQGLRLIYYSQIVNDFQKGDIAEGYSVSREKKESFPLTVTSAQKNPTAFYLCASSTSGWNTGELFFGEGSRLTVL.

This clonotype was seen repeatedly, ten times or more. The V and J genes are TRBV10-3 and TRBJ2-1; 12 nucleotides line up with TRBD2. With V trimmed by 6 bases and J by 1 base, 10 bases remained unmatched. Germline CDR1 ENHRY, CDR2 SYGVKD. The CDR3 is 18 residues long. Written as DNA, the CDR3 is TGTGCCATCAGGGGAAGTGAGACTAGCGGGAGTTCCTACAATGAGCAGTTCTTC. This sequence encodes CAIRGSETSGSSYNEQFF.

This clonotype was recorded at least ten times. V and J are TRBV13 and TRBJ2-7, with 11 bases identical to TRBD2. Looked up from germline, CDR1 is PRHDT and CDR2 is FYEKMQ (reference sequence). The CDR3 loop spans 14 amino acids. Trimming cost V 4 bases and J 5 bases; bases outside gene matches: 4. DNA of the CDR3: TGTGCCAGCAGCTATACTAGCGGGGGTAACGAGCAGTACTTC. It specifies CASSYTSGGNEQYF.

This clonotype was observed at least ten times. CDR3 residues: CASSQEAGLYNEQFF. In nucleotides, the CDR3 is TGTGCCAGCAGCCAAGAAGCGGGACTTTACAATGAGCAGTTCTTC. The rearrangement uses TRBV3-1 and TRBJ2-1, with 7 bases matching TRBD2. The CDR3 is made up of 15 amino acids. J gave up 4 bases and V 0 bases, and 3 bases lay outside the gene matches. Germline V gene sequence: CDR1 LGHDT, CDR2 YNNKEL (reference sequence).

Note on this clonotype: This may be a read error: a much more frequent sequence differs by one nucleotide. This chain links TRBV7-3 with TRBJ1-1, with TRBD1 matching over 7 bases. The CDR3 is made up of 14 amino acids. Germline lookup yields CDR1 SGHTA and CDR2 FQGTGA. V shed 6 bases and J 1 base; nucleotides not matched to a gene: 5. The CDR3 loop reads CASSLGQQNTEAFF. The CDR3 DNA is TGTGCCAGCAGTCTGGGACAGCAGAACACTGAAGCTTTCTTT.

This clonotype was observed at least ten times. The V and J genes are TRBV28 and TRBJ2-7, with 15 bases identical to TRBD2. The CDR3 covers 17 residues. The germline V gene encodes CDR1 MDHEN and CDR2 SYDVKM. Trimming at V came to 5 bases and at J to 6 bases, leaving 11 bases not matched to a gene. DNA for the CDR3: TGTGCCAGCAGTCGCCGCCTCGGACTAGCGGGAGGGTCCGAGCAGTACTTC. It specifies CASSRRLGLAGGSEQYF.

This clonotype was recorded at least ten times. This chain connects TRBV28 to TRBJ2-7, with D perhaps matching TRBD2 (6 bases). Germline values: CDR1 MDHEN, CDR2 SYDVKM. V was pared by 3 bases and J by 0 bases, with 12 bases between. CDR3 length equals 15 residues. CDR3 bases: TGTGCCAGCAGTTTGGTGGTGGGAGGCTCCTACGAGCAGTACTTC. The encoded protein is CASSLVVGGSYEQYF.

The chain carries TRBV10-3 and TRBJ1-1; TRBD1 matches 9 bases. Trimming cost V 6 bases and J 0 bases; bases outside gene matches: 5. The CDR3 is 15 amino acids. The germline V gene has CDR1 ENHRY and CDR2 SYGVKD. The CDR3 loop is CAIRGTGILNTEAFF. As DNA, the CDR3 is TGTGCCATCAGGGGGACAGGGATTTTGAACACTGAAGCTTTCTTT.

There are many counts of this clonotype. The CDR3 region is CASSQGTAGGTYNEQFF. The DNA of the CDR3 is TGTGCCAGCAGCCAAGGTACAGCGGGAGGCACCTACAATGAGCAGTTCTTC. V is TRBV3-1 and J is TRBJ2-1, with 9 nucleotides matching TRBD2. The CDR3 sequence is 17 residues long. CDR1 LGHDT and CDR2 YNNKEL come from the germline V gene (reference sequence). Trimming at V came to 1 base and at J to 2 bases, leaving 6 bases not matched to a gene.

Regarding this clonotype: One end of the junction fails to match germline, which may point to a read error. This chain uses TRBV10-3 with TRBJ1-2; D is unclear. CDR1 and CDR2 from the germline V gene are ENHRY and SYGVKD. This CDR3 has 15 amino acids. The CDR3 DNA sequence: TGTGCCATCAGTGACCCTGTTGGGATGGGCTATGGCTACGCCTTC. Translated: CAISDPVGMGYGYAF.

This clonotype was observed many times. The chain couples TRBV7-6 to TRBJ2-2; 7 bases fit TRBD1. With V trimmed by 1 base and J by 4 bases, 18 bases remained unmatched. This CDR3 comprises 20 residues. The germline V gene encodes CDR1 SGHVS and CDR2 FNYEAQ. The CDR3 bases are TGTGCCAGCAGCTTAGATAGCGTGTCCCGGGACAGCGCCAGCACCGGGGAGCTGTTTTTT. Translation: CASSLDSVSRDSASTGELFF.

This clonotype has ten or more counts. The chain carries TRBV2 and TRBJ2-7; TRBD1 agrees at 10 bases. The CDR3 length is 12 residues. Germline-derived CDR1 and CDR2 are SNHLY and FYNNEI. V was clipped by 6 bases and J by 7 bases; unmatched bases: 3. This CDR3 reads CASRDRGYEQYF. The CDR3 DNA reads TGTGCCAGCAGGGACAGGGGGTATGAGCAGTACTTC.